These 23 T cell receptor beta chains originate from one sample sequenced in a study of OX40 agonist ivuxolimab in advanced cancers. Some clones are missing from TCRdb's copy, which holds only in-frame ones; the method was immunoSEQ multiplex PCR. The table shows tens of thousands of clones, with approximately 87% occurring only once. Sequenced here: CD4+ or CD8+ T cells sorted from blood, sampled in a trial of the OX40 agonist ivuxolimab. The origin of the receptors is an adult with an advanced solid tumor such as melanoma, head and neck, liver or kidney cancer.

This clone was recorded only once. This chain connects TRBV9 to TRBJ2-7; D may be TRBD1 (6 bases). Germline CDR1 SGDLS, CDR2 YYNGEE. V lost 0 bases and J 0 bases, leaving 10 bases between the germline ends. This CDR3 comprises 15 residues. CDR3 DNA sequence: TGTGCCAGCAGCGTAGGACAGGCAAGCTCCTACGAGCAGTACTTC. It translates to CASSVGQASSYEQYF.

This chain links TRBV9 with TRBJ2-2, with D unclear. Trimming stripped 0 bases from V and 4 bases from J, with 7 bases between. Germline CDR1 is SGDLS and CDR2 is YYNGEE. The CDR3 runs 14 residues. In nucleotides, the CDR3 is TGTGCCAGCAGCGTAGGGTGGAGCACCGGGGAGCTGTTTTTT. This encodes CASSVGWSTGELFF.

V usage is TRBV7-9 and J usage is TRBJ1-2; 8 bases match TRBD1. The CDR3 has 17 residues. The V and J ends lost 5 bases and 3 bases, in that order; junction bases with no gene match: 14. CDR1 and CDR2 from the germline V gene are SEHNR and FQNEAQ (reference sequence). For the CDR3, the DNA is TGTGCCAGCAGCCCTAGTCTAGACAGGGGCCTGGACTATGGCTACACCTTC. Its translation: CASSPSLDRGLDYGYTF.

This clone has a single count. The chain links TRBV9 to TRBJ2-3, with D possibly being TRBD1 (6 bases). Germline V CDR1 and CDR2: SGDLS, YYNGEE. Trimming cost V 4 bases and J 0 bases, with 12 bases left between them. CDR3 length: 15 amino acids. The CDR3: CASSPGVSSTDTQYF. The CDR3 nucleotides read TGTGCCAGCAGCCCAGGGGTCAGTAGCACAGATACGCAGTATTTT.

V and J are TRBV14 and TRBJ2-3; D is ambiguous. This CDR3 spans 14 amino acids. In germline, CDR1 is SGHDN, CDR2 FVKESK. V was trimmed by 2 bases and J by 3 bases, leaving 9 bases between them. The CDR3 reads CASSQTYSTDTQYF. CDR3 in DNA: TGTGCCAGCAGCCAAACATACAGTACAGATACGCAGTATTTT.

The chain links TRBV4-3 to TRBJ2-5, with TRBD2 matching over 8 bases. This CDR3 has 17 residues. V lost 0 bases to trimming and J lost 0 bases; unmatched junction nucleotides: 6. Germline lookup yields CDR1 LGHNA and CDR2 YSLEER. CDR3 region: CASSQDTRGGYQETQYF. The DNA for the CDR3 is TGCGCCAGCAGCCAAGATACACGGGGGGGATACCAAGAGACCCAGTACTTC.

This clone was detected only once. The J gene is TRBJ1-5, the V gene TRBV7-3; possibly TRBD1 for D (5 bases). V dropped 2 bases and J dropped 4 bases, with 12 bases sitting between them. The germline V gene has CDR1 SGHTA and CDR2 FQGTGA. CDR3 length equals 15 residues. CDR3 nucleotide sequence: TGTGCCAGCAGCTTAGATGGCAGGGCTAATCAGCCCCAGCATTTT. This encodes CASSLDGRANQPQHF.

The V and J genes are TRBV11-3 and TRBJ2-3, with a possible D match to TRBD2 (6 bases). This CDR3 region has 16 residues. Germline CDR1 and CDR2: SGHNT and YENEEA. Trimming shortened V by 7 bases and J by 0 bases, and 17 bases separated the two germline ends. This CDR3 is CASTLRAGTSTDTQYF. In DNA, the CDR3 is TGTGCCAGCACCCTTAGAGCAGGGACTAGCACAGATACGCAGTATTTT.

The chain uses TRBV6-1 and TRBJ2-7, with D tentatively TRBD2 (7 bases). Germline lookup yields CDR1 MNHNS and CDR2 SASEGT. Trimming cost V 7 bases and J 2 bases, with 12 bases left between them. This CDR3 is built from 13 residues. The CDR3 DNA reads TGTGCCAGCACCCCCGGGGGGCCCTACGAGCAGTACTTC. Residues: CASTPGGPYEQYF.

This rearrangement joins TRBV28 to TRBJ1-6; 10 nucleotides line up with TRBD1. From germline, CDR1 is MDHEN and CDR2 SYDVKM. This CDR3 spans 16 amino acids. Trimming removed 3 bases from V and 7 bases from J; junction bases left unmatched: 6. CDR3 in amino acids: CASSFSLGQGNSPLHF. Here the CDR3 DNA reads TGTGCCAGCAGTTTTAGTCTGGGACAGGGGAATTCACCCCTCCACTTT.

The rearrangement joins TRBV28 to TRBJ2-5; 10 bases agree with TRBD1. The CDR3 sequence is 15 residues long. Germline CDR1 reads MDHEN; CDR2 reads SYDVKM. The ends lost 8 bases at V and 5 bases at J; junction bases unmatched: 11. CDR3 DNA: TGTGCCAGCGAAGTGGGGACAGGGGTTCGGGAGACCCAGTACTTC. It codes for CASEVGTGVRETQYF.

The rearrangement uses TRBV7-2 and TRBJ2-5; 10 nucleotides match TRBD2. CDR1 and CDR2 (germline): SGHTA, FQGNSA. Unmatched junction bases numbered 0, after V lost 2 bases and J lost 3 bases. The CDR3 is 14 residues long. The CDR3: CASSLLAGEETQYF. CDR3 nucleotide sequence: TGTGCCAGCAGCTTACTAGCGGGGGAAGAGACCCAGTACTTC.

The chain carries TRBV5-8 and TRBJ1-3; D unclear. V lost 0 bases and J lost 2, with 9 bases in between. The length of the CDR3 is 15 residues. Germline lookup yields CDR1 SGHTS and CDR2 YDEGEE. The CDR3 DNA sequence: TGTGCCAGCAGCTTGGAGGGAGGGCCTGGAAACACCATATATTTT. Translated: CASSLEGGPGNTIYF.

The V gene is TRBV30, the J gene TRBJ1-2, with D maybe TRBD1 (5 bases). The CDR3 sequence is 12 residues long. Germline V gene sequence: CDR1 GTSNPN, CDR2 SVGIG (reference sequence). The V end was cut by 0 bases, the J end by 7 bases, with 9 bases between. The CDR3 here is CAWSVGGGGYTF. The CDR3 nucleotides read TGTGCCTGGAGTGTCGGGGGGGGTGGCTACACCTTC. Filled out from reference TRBV30 and TRBJ1-2, the complete variable domain reads SQTIHQWPATLVQPVGSPLSLECTVEGTSNPNLYWYRQAAGRGLQLLFYSVGIGQISSEVPQNLSASRPQDRQFILSSKKLLLSDSGFYLCAWSVGGGGYTFGSGTRLTVV.

The chain links TRBV30 to TRBJ1-5, with a possible D match to TRBD1 (6 bases). The germline V gene has CDR1 GTSNPN and CDR2 SVGIG (reference sequence). The CDR3 consists of 13 residues. V lost 7 bases to trimming and J lost 4 bases, with 14 bases between them. The CDR3 loop is CAYSGQGNQPQHF. CDR3 nucleotides: TGTGCCTACTCCGGGCAGGGGAATCAGCCCCAGCATTTT.

V and J are TRBV30 and TRBJ1-4; possible D gene TRBD1, 6 bases. The CDR3 is 13 amino acids. Germline-derived CDR1 and CDR2 are GTSNPN and SVGIG (reference sequence). The V end was cut by 3 bases, the J end by 4 bases, with 9 bases between. CDR3 sequence (DNA): TGTGCCTGGAGCGGCAGGGGTAATGAAAAACTGTTTTTT. Its translation: CAWSGRGNEKLFF.

The chain joins TRBV6-6 to TRBJ1-1; perhaps TRBD1 as D (5 bases). The CDR3 has 16 residues. CDR1 is MNHNY, CDR2 SVGAGI, per germline (reference sequence). Trimming stripped 6 bases from V and 2 bases from J, with 19 bases between. CDR3 in DNA: TGTGCCAGCAGCTCTACAGGAACTCGAAGAAACACTGAAGCTTTCTTT. It codes for CASSSTGTRRNTEAFF.

The chain joins TRBV11-3 to TRBJ2-6; a possible D gene is TRBD1 (6 bases). CDR3 length: 18 residues. Trimming took off 4 bases at V and 0 bases at J, with 16 bases between the two ends. Germline-derived CDR1 and CDR2 are SGHNT and YENEEA. The CDR3 DNA reads as TGTGCCAGCAGCTACACCGGGACACCGGGCTCTGGGGCCAACGTCCTGACTTTC. This codes for CASSYTGTPGSGANVLTF.

The rearrangement links TRBV23-1 to TRBJ2-5, with D possibly being TRBD1 or TRBD2 (5 bases each). TRBV23-1 is filed as an ORF, its function uncertain. Trimming cost V 2 bases and J 4 bases, with 20 bases left between them. The CDR3 runs 17 residues. The CDR3 protein is CASSQTPGPRGRETQYF. CDR3 DNA: TGCGCCAGCAGTCAAACCCCGGGACCCAGAGGGCGAGAGACCCAGTACTTC.

The chain recombines TRBV7-2 with TRBJ2-7, with unresolved D. Germline loops: CDR1 SGHTA, CDR2 FQGNSA. The CDR3 is 14 residues long. Trimming cost V 5 bases and J 2 bases, with 13 bases left between them. The CDR3 nucleotides read TGTGCCAGCAGCACCAGAGTCTTTGCCTACGAGCAGTACTTC. As protein: CASSTRVFAYEQYF.

This clone was seen once. The V and J genes are TRBV7-9 and TRBJ1-4; TRBD1 is a possible D gene (5 bases). Per the germline V gene, CDR1 is SEHNR and CDR2 is FQNEAQ (reference sequence). V gave up 5 bases and J gave up 8 bases, with 12 bases separating them. The CDR3 contains 13 residues. CDR3 sequence reads: CASSPGPGEKLFF. CDR3 coding DNA: TGTGCCAGCAGCCCAGGGCCGGGCGAAAAACTGTTTTTT.

The CDR3 loop reads CASSPPSSGPTGELFF. As DNA, the CDR3 is TGTGCCAGCAGCCCCCCCTCTAGCGGCCCCACCGGGGAGCTGTTTTTT. The V and J genes are TRBV7-2 and TRBJ2-2, with 7 bases lining up with TRBD2. V lost 5 bases, J lost 4 bases, and 10 bases stayed unmatched. This CDR3 has 16 amino acids. The germline V gene encodes CDR1 SGHTA and CDR2 FQGNSA. The full variable domain, with the rest looked up from reference TRBV7-2 and TRBJ2-2, is GAGVSQSPSNKVTEKGKDVELRCDPISGHTALYWYRQSLGQGLEFLIYFQGNSAPDKSGLPSDRFSAERTGGSVSTLTIQRTQQEDSAVYLCASSPPSSGPTGELFFGEGSRLTVL.

The CDR3 sequence: CASSRAGGPSYEQYF. CDR3 coding DNA: TGTGCCAGCAGCCGAGCGGGGGGGCCTTCCTACGAGCAGTACTTC. V is TRBV11-3 and J is TRBJ2-7; the match to TRBD2 covers 10 bases. Looked up from germline, CDR1 is SGHNT and CDR2 is YENEEA. This CDR3 contains 15 residues. The V gene end was trimmed by 5 bases and the J gene end by 1 base; junction bases not matched to a gene: 5.